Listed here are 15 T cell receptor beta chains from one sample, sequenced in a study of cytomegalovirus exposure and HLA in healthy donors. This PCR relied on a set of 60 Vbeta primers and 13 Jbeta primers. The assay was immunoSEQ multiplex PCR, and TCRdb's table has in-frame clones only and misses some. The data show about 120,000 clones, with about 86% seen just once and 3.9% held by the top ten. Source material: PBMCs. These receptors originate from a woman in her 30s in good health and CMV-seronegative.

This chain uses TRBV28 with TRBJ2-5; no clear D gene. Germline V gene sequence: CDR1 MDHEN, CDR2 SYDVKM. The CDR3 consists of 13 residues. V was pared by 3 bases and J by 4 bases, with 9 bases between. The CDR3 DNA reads TGTGCCAGCAGTTTTCTGAGTCCAGAGACCCAGTACTTC. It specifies CASSFLSPETQYF.

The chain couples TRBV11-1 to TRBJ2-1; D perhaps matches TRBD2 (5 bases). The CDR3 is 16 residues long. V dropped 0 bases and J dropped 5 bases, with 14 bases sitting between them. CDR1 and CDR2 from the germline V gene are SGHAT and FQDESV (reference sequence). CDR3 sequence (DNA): TGTGCCAGCAGCTTAGCCCCTAGCCGTCCCAACAATGAGCAGTTCTTC. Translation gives CASSLAPSRPNNEQFF.

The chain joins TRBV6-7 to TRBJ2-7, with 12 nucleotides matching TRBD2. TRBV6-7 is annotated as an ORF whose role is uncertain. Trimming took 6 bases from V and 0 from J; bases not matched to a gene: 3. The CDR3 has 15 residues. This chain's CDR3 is CASSRTSGNSYEQYF. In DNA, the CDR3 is TGTGCCAGCAGCAGGACTAGCGGGAACTCCTACGAGCAGTACTTC.

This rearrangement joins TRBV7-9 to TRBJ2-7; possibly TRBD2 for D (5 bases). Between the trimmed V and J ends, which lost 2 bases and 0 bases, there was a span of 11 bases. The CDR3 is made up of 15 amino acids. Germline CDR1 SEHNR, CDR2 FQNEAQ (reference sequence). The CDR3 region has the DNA TGTGCCAGCAGCTTACTAGCCCGGAGCTCCTACGAGCAGTACTTC. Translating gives CASSLLARSSYEQYF. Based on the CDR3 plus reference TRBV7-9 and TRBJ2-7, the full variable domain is DTGVSQNPRHKITKRGQNVTFRCDPISEHNRLYWYRQTLGQGPEFLTYFQNEAQLEKSRLLSDRFSAERPKGSFSTLEIQRTEQGDSAMYLCASSLLARSSYEQYFGPGTRLTVT.

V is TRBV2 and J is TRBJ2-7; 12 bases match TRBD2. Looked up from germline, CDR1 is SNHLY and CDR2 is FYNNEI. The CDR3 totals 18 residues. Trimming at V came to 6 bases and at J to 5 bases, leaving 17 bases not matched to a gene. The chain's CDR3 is CASSGEGLAGGWLDEQYF. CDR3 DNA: TGTGCCAGCAGCGGGGAGGGGCTAGCGGGAGGGTGGTTGGACGAGCAGTACTTC. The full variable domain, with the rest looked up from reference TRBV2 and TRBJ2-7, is EPEVTQTPSHQVTQMGQEVILRCVPISNHLYFYWYRQILGQKVEFLVSFYNNEISEKSEIFDDQFSVERPDGSNFTLKIRSTKLEDSAMYFCASSGEGLAGGWLDEQYFGPGTRLTVT.

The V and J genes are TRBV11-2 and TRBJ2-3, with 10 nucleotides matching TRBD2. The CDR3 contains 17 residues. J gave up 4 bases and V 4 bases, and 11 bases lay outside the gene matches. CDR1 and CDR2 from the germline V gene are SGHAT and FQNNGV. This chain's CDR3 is CASSSNLAGADADTQYF. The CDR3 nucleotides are TGTGCCAGCAGCTCAAACCTAGCGGGGGCCGACGCAGATACGCAGTATTTT.

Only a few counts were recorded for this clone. The CDR3: CASSPPGLAGEGTGELFF. The CDR3 DNA sequence: TGTGCCAGCTCACCTCCGGGACTAGCGGGAGAAGGCACCGGGGAGCTGTTTTTT. This rearrangement joins TRBV18 to TRBJ2-2; 14 bases match TRBD2. V gave up 3 bases and J gave up 4 bases; unmatched junction bases: 7. From germline, CDR1 is KGHSH and CDR2 LQKENI. The CDR3 has 18 residues.

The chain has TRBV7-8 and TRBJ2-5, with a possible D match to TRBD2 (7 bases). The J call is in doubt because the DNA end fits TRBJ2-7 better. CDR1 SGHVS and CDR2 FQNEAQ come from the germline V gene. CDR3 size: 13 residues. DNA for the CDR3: TGTGCCAGCAGCCAGGGGCGGGAGCGCGAGCAGTACTTC. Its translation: CASSQGREREQYF.

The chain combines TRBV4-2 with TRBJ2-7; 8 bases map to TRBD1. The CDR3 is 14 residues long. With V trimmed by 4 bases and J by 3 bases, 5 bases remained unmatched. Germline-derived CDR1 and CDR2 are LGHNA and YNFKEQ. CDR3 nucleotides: TGTGCCAGCAGCCCACAGGGGGGCGGCTACGAGCAGTACTTC. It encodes CASSPQGGGYEQYF.

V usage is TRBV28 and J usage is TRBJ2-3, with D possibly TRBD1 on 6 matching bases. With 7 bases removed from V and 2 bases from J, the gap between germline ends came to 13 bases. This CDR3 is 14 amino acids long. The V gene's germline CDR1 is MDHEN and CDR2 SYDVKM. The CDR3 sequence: CASTSGALTDTQYF. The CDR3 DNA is TGTGCCAGCACTTCAGGGGCACTCACAGATACGCAGTATTTT.

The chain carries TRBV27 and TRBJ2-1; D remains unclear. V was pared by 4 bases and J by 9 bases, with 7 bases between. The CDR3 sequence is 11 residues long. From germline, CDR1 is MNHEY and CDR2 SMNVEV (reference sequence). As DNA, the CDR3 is TGTGCCAGCAGTTCTCCAGTTGAGCAGTTCTTC. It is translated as CASSSPVEQFF.

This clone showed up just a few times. The CDR3 nucleotides read TGTGCCAGCATCACAGGGGGCGATCAGCCCCAGCATTTT. This sequence encodes CASITGGDQPQHF. The gene calls are TRBV6-5 and TRBJ1-5; TRBD1 matches 9 bases. This CDR3 region has 13 residues. Germline trimming cut 7 bases from V and 5 bases from J; bases unmatched to any gene: 3. Germline-derived CDR1 and CDR2 are MNHEY and SVGAGI.

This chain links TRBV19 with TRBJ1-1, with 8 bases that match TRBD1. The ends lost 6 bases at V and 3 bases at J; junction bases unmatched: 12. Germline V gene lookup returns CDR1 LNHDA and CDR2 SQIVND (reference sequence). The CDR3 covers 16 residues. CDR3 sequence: CASRGAGGAWHTEAFF. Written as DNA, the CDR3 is TGTGCCAGTAGGGGGGCAGGGGGCGCTTGGCACACTGAAGCTTTCTTT.

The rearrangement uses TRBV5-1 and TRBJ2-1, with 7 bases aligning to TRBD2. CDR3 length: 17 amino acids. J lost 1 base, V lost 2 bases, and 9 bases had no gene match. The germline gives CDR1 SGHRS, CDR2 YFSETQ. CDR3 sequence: CASSLEGRERSYNEQFF. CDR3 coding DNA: TGCGCCAGCAGCTTAGAAGGGAGGGAAAGGTCCTACAATGAGCAGTTCTTC.

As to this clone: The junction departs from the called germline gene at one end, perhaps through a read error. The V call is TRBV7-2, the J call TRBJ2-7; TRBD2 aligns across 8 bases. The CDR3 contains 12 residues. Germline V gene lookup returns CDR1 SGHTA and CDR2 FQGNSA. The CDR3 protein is CASSSPGLAVFF. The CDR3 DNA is TGTGCCAGCAGCTCGCCCGGACTAGCAGTCTTCTTC.